A single sample is the source of the 5 T cell receptor beta chains below, sequenced in a study of cytomegalovirus exposure and HLA in healthy donors. Clones were read by immunoSEQ multiplex PCR, and TCRdb kept only the in-frame ones, dropping some. The table lists more than 95,000 clones, around 85% of them singletons. Sample: PBMCs. These receptor sequences come from a man younger than 35 in good health and CMV-seropositive.

The J gene is TRBJ1-5, the V gene TRBV19; D is unclear. Germline V lookup: CDR1 LNHDA, CDR2 SQIVND (reference sequence). The length of the CDR3 is 14 residues. V was trimmed by 5 bases and J by 10 bases, leaving 18 bases between them. The chain's CDR3 is CASSQDAGRQPQHF. The CDR3 DNA sequence: TGTGCCAGTAGTCAGGACGCGGGTCGCCAACCCCAGCATTTT.

The chain uses TRBV19 and TRBJ1-3; no clear D. The CDR3 covers 16 residues. Trimming stripped 3 bases from V and 0 bases from J, with 12 bases between. The germline V gene encodes CDR1 LNHDA and CDR2 SQIVND (reference sequence). The CDR3 DNA is TGTGCCAGTAGTATGCGGGGAACAAACTCTGGAAACACCATATATTTT. Its translation: CASSMRGTNSGNTIYF. The full variable domain, rest sourced from reference TRBV19 and TRBJ1-3, is DGGITQSPKYLFRKEGQNVTLSCEQNLNHDAMYWYRQDPGQGLRLIYYSQIVNDFQKGDIAEGYSVSREKKESFPLTVTSAQKNPTAFYLCASSMRGTNSGNTIYFGEGSWLTVV.

A single count supports this clone. The rearrangement uses TRBV28 and TRBJ1-3; 7 bases map to TRBD1. The trim removed 5 bases at V and 8 bases at J, leaving 6 bases unmatched. This CDR3 region has 13 residues. Germline V CDR1 and CDR2: MDHEN, SYDVKM. The CDR3 DNA sequence: TGTGCCAGCAGTACAGGGGTCGATGACACCATATATTTT. Amino acids: CASSTGVDDTIYF.

The chain couples TRBV14 to TRBJ1-3; maybe TRBD1 (6 bases). Germline V gene data show CDR1 as SGHDN and CDR2 as FVKESK. Trimming took off 4 bases at V and 1 base at J, with 14 bases between the two ends. The CDR3 is 16 residues long. This chain's CDR3 is CASSLQGLRSGNTIYF. The CDR3 coding sequence is TGTGCCAGCAGCCTACAGGGTTTAAGGTCTGGAAACACCATATATTTT.

The chain joins TRBV29-1 to TRBJ1-1; D uncertain. This CDR3 has 12 residues. Trimming removed 7 bases from V and 5 bases from J, with 14 bases in between. CDR1 is SQVTM, CDR2 ANQGSEA, per germline. The CDR3 DNA follows: TGCAGCGCCGGGAGGGATTGGACTGAAGCTTTCTTT. Translating gives CSAGRDWTEAFF.